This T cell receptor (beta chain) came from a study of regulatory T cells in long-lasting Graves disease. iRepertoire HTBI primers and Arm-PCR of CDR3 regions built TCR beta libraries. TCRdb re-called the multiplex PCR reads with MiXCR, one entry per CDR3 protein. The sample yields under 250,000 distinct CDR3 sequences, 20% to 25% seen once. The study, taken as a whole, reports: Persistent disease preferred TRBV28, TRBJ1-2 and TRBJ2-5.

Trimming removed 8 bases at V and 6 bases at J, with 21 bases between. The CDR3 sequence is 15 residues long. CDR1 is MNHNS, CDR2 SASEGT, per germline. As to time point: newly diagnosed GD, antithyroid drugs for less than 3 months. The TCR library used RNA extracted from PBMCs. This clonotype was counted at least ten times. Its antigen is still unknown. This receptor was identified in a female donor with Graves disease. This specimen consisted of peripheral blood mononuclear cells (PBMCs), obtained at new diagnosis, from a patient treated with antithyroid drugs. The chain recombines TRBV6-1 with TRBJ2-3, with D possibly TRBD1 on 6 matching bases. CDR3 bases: TGTGCCAGCGGAGAGGGACAAATGGGCGCCGATACGCAGTATTTT. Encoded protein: CASGEGQMGADTQYF.